This T cell receptor (beta chain) is from a study of cytomegalovirus exposure and HLA in healthy donors. The study, taken as a whole, reports: Differences between HLA loci emerged in a later analysis of TCR association rates, with DRB1 most and HLA-C fewest. In a later analysis, specific HLA alleles were associated with 15,000 to 20,000 TCR beta sequences at a 0.05 false discovery rate. Later, an analysis showed that TCR beta chains associated with HLA were more clonally expanded than others that were equally common.

Comment on this clone: Its antigen is unidentified.

PCR primers comprised 60 Vbeta and 13 Jbeta primers. The repertoire was sequenced with immunoSEQ multiplex PCR; TCRdb's copy has only in-frame clones and lacks some. The table has 95,000 to 110,000 clones, about 84% seen once. This clonotype was sampled from a young man in good health and CMV-seronegative. The sample taken for sequencing was PBMCs.

The CDR3 DNA is TGTGCCATCAGTGAGTCCCTGACAGGGGTGAACACTGAAGCTTTCTTT. Amino acid sequence: CAISESLTGVNTEAFF. V usage is TRBV10-3 and J usage is TRBJ1-1, with 8 bases that match TRBD1. Germline V gene data show CDR1 as ENHRY and CDR2 as SYGVKD. The CDR3 is 16 residues long. V lost 0 bases to trimming and J lost 0 bases; unmatched junction nucleotides: 3.